The clone carrying this TCR beta chain was recorded once. The data were produced by immunoSEQ multiplex PCR, yet TCRdb's version contains in-frame clones alone and is incomplete. The repertoire includes around 13,000 clones, 95% of them detected once, and 6% to 9.5% sits in the top ten. The data originate from a study of technical replicates of blood from a few donors. Germline lookup yields CDR1 SGHVS and CDR2 FNYEAQ. V shed 1 base and J 14 bases; nucleotides not matched to a gene: 10. The CDR3 spans 15 residues. The genes are TRBV7-6 and TRBJ2-1, with 11 bases aligning to TRBD2. Sequenced: PBMCs. This TCR was sampled from a human donor in good health. CDR3 DNA sequence: TGTGCCAGCAGCTTAGAGAGGGGACTAGCGGAGCCTGAGTTCTTC. The encoded protein is CASSLERGLAEPEFF.